Following are 24 T cell receptor beta chains from one sample sequenced in a study of radiation and T cells in renal cell carcinoma. Indicated time point: blood 4 weeks post-SBRT, at nephrectomy. Described treatment: 15 Gy SBRT to primary tumor, nephrectomy 4 weeks later. Here immunoSEQ multiplex PCR was the method, and the copy in TCRdb shows in-frame clones only, minus some. The data show about 90,000 clones, with about 79% seen just once and approximately 7.2% held by the top ten. Sequencing used blood, obtained from a patient whose treatment included radiotherapy and nephrectomy. These receptors were collected from a man between 60 and 75 years old with renal cell carcinoma.

The chain links TRBV6-5 to TRBJ2-7, with D possibly TRBD1 on 6 matching bases. This CDR3 spans 13 amino acids. V shed 6 bases and J shed 2 bases, with 11 bases lying between them. The germline V gene encodes CDR1 MNHEY and CDR2 SVGAGI. The CDR3 sequence is CASRQGLTYEQYF. In DNA form, the CDR3 reads TGTGCCAGCAGGCAGGGGCTTACCTACGAGCAGTACTTC.

The V and J genes are TRBV2 and TRBJ1-3, with 8 bases identical to TRBD1. The germline V gene has CDR1 SNHLY and CDR2 FYNNEI. V shed 7 bases and J 3 bases; nucleotides not matched to a gene: 5. The CDR3 extends over 14 amino acids. CDR3 bases: TGTGCCAGCACCAGGACAGGGAGTGGAAACACCATATATTTT. It translates to CASTRTGSGNTIYF. The entire variable domain, with the rest obtained from reference TRBV2 and TRBJ1-3, is as follows: EPEVTQTPSHQVTQMGQEVILRCVPISNHLYFYWYRQILGQKVEFLVSFYNNEISEKSEIFDDQFSVERPDGSNFTLKIRSTKLEDSAMYFCASTRTGSGNTIYFGEGSWLTVV.

This chain joins TRBV7-6 and TRBJ1-1, with TRBD1 matching 7 bases. Germline V gene data show CDR1 as SGHVS and CDR2 as FNYEAQ. The junction had 4 bases not matched to a gene; V was cut back by 1 base and J by 5 bases. This CDR3 is built from 14 residues. The CDR3 DNA sequence: TGTGCCAGCAGCTTAGGCCAGGGGGTGACTGAAGCTTTCTTT. Translation: CASSLGQGVTEAFF.

This chain links TRBV20-1 with TRBJ1-2; no clear D. V was pared by 2 bases and J by 6 bases, with 7 bases between. The CDR3 loop spans 11 amino acids. CDR1 is DFQATT and CDR2 is SNEGSKA in the germline V gene (reference sequence). For the CDR3, the DNA is TGCAGTGCTAGATCTAGGGATGGCTACACCTTC. Encoded protein: CSARSRDGYTF.

V is TRBV27 and J is TRBJ2-1; TRBD1 aligns across 10 bases. Germline lookup yields CDR1 MNHEY and CDR2 SMNVEV (reference sequence). Losses at the gene ends were 7 bases for V and 7 bases for J; bases not matched to a gene: 10. The CDR3 has 15 residues. CDR3 amino acids: CASNPAGQGQNEQFF. The DNA of the CDR3 is TGTGCCAGCAATCCCGCGGGACAGGGGCAGAATGAGCAGTTCTTC.

This sequence joins TRBV29-1 and TRBJ2-7; D is unclear. This CDR3 contains 12 residues. The germline V and J ends were trimmed by 2 bases and 5 bases, with 10 bases remaining between them. CDR1 is SQVTM and CDR2 is ANQGSEA in the germline V gene. CDR3 amino acids: CSVELVTDEQYF. CDR3 coding DNA: TGCAGCGTTGAATTGGTAACTGACGAGCAGTACTTC.

The V gene is TRBV27, the J gene TRBJ2-3; D is undetermined. Germline assignment: CDR1 MNHEY and CDR2 SMNVEV (reference sequence). V gave up 2 bases and J gave up 6 bases, with 6 bases separating them. This CDR3 has 12 amino acids. CDR3 nucleotides: TGTGCCAGCAGTTTAAGAATGGATACGCAGTATTTT. Translated: CASSLRMDTQYF.

This clone was counted a few times. The rearrangement uses TRBV10-1 and TRBJ2-2, with D unclear. CDR1 and CDR2 (germline): WNHNN, SYGVQD (reference sequence). The CDR3 extends over 11 amino acids. V lost 3 bases and J 6 bases, leaving 2 bases between the germline ends. The CDR3, as DNA: TGCGCCAGCAGTGACTCCGGGGAGCTGTTTTTT. Translation gives CASSDSGELFF.

The chain joins TRBV19 to TRBJ2-6; 7 nucleotides agree with TRBD1. V gave up 1 base and J gave up 4 bases; unmatched junction bases: 13. The CDR3 totals 19 residues. Per germline, CDR1 LNHDA and CDR2 SQIVND (reference sequence). The CDR3 DNA is TGTGCCAGTAGTATAGGGGCAGGGGGAAAGGCGTACGGGGCCAACGTCCTGACTTTC. Protein: CASSIGAGGKAYGANVLTF.

V is TRBV7-2 and J is TRBJ1-2; D is ambiguous. The CDR3 covers 14 residues. Trimming shortened V by 4 bases and J by 1 base, and 10 bases separated the two germline ends. CDR1 and CDR2 (germline): SGHTA, FQGNSA. The CDR3 region has the DNA TGTGCCAGCAGCTCCCCCCGGGTTAACTATGGCTACACCTTC. Amino acids: CASSSPRVNYGYTF.

As to this clone: A read error may produce the germline difference seen at one junction end. This chain connects TRBV2 to TRBJ2-5; 11 bases map to TRBD2. The CDR3 has 11 amino acids. CDR1 and CDR2 (germline): SNHLY, FYNNEI. The CDR3 here is CASSVWGLADF. The CDR3, as DNA: TGTGCCAGCAGTGTTTGGGGACTAGCGGACTTC.

The genes are TRBV27 and TRBJ2-2; no definite D call. Germline values: CDR1 MNHEY, CDR2 SMNVEV (reference sequence). CDR3 size: 13 residues. The V gene lost 6 bases and the J gene lost 6 bases, with 11 bases spanning the gap. This CDR3 is CASSPLGAGELFF. CDR3 sequence (DNA): TGTGCCAGCAGCCCCCTAGGTGCCGGGGAGCTGTTTTTT.

As to this clone: This CDR3 is also generated by other DNA sequences in the sample. The chain recombines TRBV11-3 with TRBJ1-1; D not certain. Per the germline V gene, CDR1 is SGHNT and CDR2 is YENEEA. The V gene lost 0 bases and the J gene lost 2 bases, with 4 bases spanning the gap. This CDR3 region has 13 residues. CDR3 amino acids: CASSLDLNTEAFF. For the CDR3, the DNA is TGTGCCAGCAGCTTAGATCTAAACACTGAAGCTTTCTTT.

The gene calls are TRBV9 and TRBJ2-3; D gene uncertain. Looked up from germline, CDR1 is SGDLS and CDR2 is YYNGEE. V lost 0 bases and J 5 bases, leaving 10 bases between the germline ends. The CDR3 contains 14 residues. The CDR3 DNA sequence: TGTGCCAGCAGCGTAGAGGCAGGTCGAGATACGCAGTATTTT. Translation: CASSVEAGRDTQYF.

The V gene is TRBV11-2, the J gene TRBJ2-3; D is ambiguous. The germline V gene has CDR1 SGHAT and CDR2 FQNNGV. CDR3 length: 13 amino acids. The germline V and J ends were trimmed by 6 bases and 1 base, with 8 bases remaining between them. In DNA form, the CDR3 reads TGTGCCAGCAGGGCCGGTGGCACAGATACGCAGTATTTT. This translates into CASRAGGTDTQYF. Filled out from reference TRBV11-2 and TRBJ2-3, the complete variable domain reads EAGVAQSPRYKIIEKRQSVAFWCNPISGHATLYWYQQILGQGPKLLIQFQNNGVVDDSQLPKDRFSAERLKGVDSTLKIQPAKLEDSAVYLCASRAGGTDTQYFGPGTRLTVL.

The chain couples TRBV4-3 to TRBJ2-2; TRBD1 is a possible D gene (5 bases). The CDR3 runs to 15 residues. Trimming removed 4 bases at V and 5 bases at J, with 14 bases between. Germline CDR1 LGHNA, CDR2 YSLEER. CDR3 bases: TGCGCCAGCAGCCTAAGCTGGCAGGGTACCGGGGAGCTGTTTTTT. Translation gives CASSLSWQGTGELFF.

The chain links TRBV28 to TRBJ2-3; 8 bases match TRBD1. V lost 6 bases, J lost 5 bases, and 7 bases stayed unmatched. Germline V gives CDR1 MDHEN, CDR2 SYDVKM. CDR3 size: 14 residues. CDR3 coding DNA: TGTGCCAGCAGAGGACAGGGAGAGATAGATACGCAGTATTTT. This translates into CASRGQGEIDTQYF.

The chain links TRBV5-4 to TRBJ2-3, with D tentatively TRBD1 (6 bases). The V end lost 1 base, the J end lost 2 bases, and 14 bases lay between the germline ends. The CDR3 spans 16 residues. The germline CDR1 and CDR2 sequences are SGHNT and YYREEE (reference sequence). The CDR3 sequence: CASSLHPGGPTDTQYF. As DNA, the CDR3 is TGTGCCAGCAGCTTGCACCCTGGGGGCCCCACAGATACGCAGTATTTT.

This clone was detected only a few times. The rearrangement links TRBV25-1 to TRBJ1-5, with a weak D call TRBD1 (5 bases). CDR3 length: 14 amino acids. V lost 3 bases, J lost 5 bases, and 11 bases lay in between. CDR1 is MGHDK, CDR2 SYGVNS, per germline. CDR3 protein: CASSETGLHQPQHF. The CDR3 DNA reads as TGTGCCAGCAGTGAGACGGGACTTCATCAGCCCCAGCATTTT.

The genes are TRBV10-1 and TRBJ2-3; 9 bases align to TRBD2. J gave up 3 bases and V 4 bases, and 20 bases lay outside the gene matches. CDR1 is WNHNN, CDR2 SYGVQD, per germline (reference sequence). The CDR3 consists of 20 residues. This CDR3 reads CASSAGTPGLARSRTDTQYF. The CDR3 DNA sequence: TGCGCCAGCAGTGCAGGGACTCCCGGACTAGCGAGGTCGAGGACAGATACGCAGTATTTT.

The chain has TRBV13 and TRBJ2-3; 10 nucleotides agree with TRBD1. This CDR3 is 19 amino acids long. Germline CDR1 and CDR2: PRHDT and FYEKMQ (reference sequence). Germline trimming cut 5 bases from V and 2 bases from J; bases unmatched to any gene: 16. CDR3 protein: CASSEIGLGTGVNTDTQYF. CDR3 nucleotide sequence: TGTGCCAGCAGCGAAATAGGGTTAGGGACAGGGGTAAACACAGATACGCAGTATTTT.

This clone was recorded a few times. This chain uses TRBV28 with TRBJ1-5; tentative D call: TRBD1 (5 bases). This CDR3 region has 15 residues. Germline V gene data show CDR1 as MDHEN and CDR2 as SYDVKM. V lost 2 bases and J 8 bases, leaving 16 bases between the germline ends. CDR3 in amino acids: CASSLGTSRGKPQHF. Here the CDR3 DNA reads TGTGCCAGCAGTTTAGGGACTTCCCGCGGGAAGCCCCAGCATTTT. Full variable domain (missing parts from reference TRBV28 and TRBJ1-5): DVKVTQSSRYLVKRTGEKVFLECVQDMDHENMFWYRQDPGLGLRLIYFSYDVKMKEKGDIPEGYSVSREKKERFSLILESASTNQTSMYLCASSLGTSRGKPQHFGDGTRLSIL.

The chain uses TRBV5-1 and TRBJ1-5, with D unresolved. V was cut by 0 bases and J by 4 bases, with 14 bases left in between. CDR3 size: 16 residues. CDR1 is SGHRS, CDR2 YFSETQ, per germline. CDR3 sequence (DNA): TGCGCCAGCAGCTTGGGTTCCGGGTCCCCTAATCAGCCCCAGCATTTT. It yields the protein CASSLGSGSPNQPQHF.

This sequence joins TRBV7-8 and TRBJ2-3, with 7 bases identical to TRBD1. Germline CDR1 reads SGHVS; CDR2 reads FQNEAQ. V gave up 1 base and J gave up 5 bases; unmatched junction bases: 6. The CDR3 sequence is 15 residues long. The CDR3 DNA follows: TGTGCCAGCAGCTTAGTAGGGGGCCTTGAAGATACGCAGTATTTT. It codes for CASSLVGGLEDTQYF.